This is a list of T cell receptor beta chains from one sample in a study of graft-versus-host responses after intestinal transplantation. Their recognized antigens are unknown. The method was immunoSEQ multiplex PCR; TCRdb's version includes in-frame clones alone and lacks a portion of them. The sample lists 85,000 to 110,000 clones; over 85% were seen once. Material: unstimulated CD8+ T cells sorted from spleen or lymph node cells, obtained before intestinal transplant. The origin of the receptors is a human donor who received an intestinal transplant. Both conserved end residues are part of each CDR3. D genes are given only for firm matches. Size tells how often a clone was seen (once, few, many) or the class of an expanded clone, and some rows leave it out.

TRBV9	TRBD2	.	TRBJ2-7	TGTGCCAGCAGCCCGACTAGCGGGGGGGCCTACGAGCAGTACTTC	CASSPTSGGAYEQYF
TRBV5-1	.	.	TRBJ1-1	TGCGCCAGCAGCCCGGGGGGTCAAAACACTGAAGCTTTCTTT	CASSPGGQNTEAFF
TRBV6-1	.	.	TRBJ2-7	TGTGCCACTAGGTGGGCTGACTCCTACGAGCAGTACTTC	CATRWADSYEQYF
TRBV6-5	TRBD1	.	TRBJ2-1	TGTGCCAGCAGTTTGACAGGGTACTACAATGAGCAGTTCTTC	CASSLTGYYNEQFF
TRBV27	TRBD2	.	TRBJ2-1	TGTGCCAGCAGCCATAGCGGGGGAACCTCCTACAATGAGCAGTTCTTC	CASSHSGGTSYNEQFF
TRBV27	.	.	TRBJ2-5	TGTGCCAGCAGTTTGGATAGAGAGACCCAGTACTTC	CASSLDRETQYF
TRBV19	.	.	TRBJ1-5	TGTGCCAGTAGTATAGATGCAGGGAATCAGCCCCAGCATTTT	CASSIDAGNQPQHF
TRBV9	.	.	TRBJ2-1	TGTGCCAGCAGCGTGGATGACGGTGAGCAGTTCTTC	CASSVDDGEQFF
TRBV10-1	.	once	TRBJ2-2	TGCGCCAGCAGTGATGGCGGGGAGCTGTTTTTT	CASSDGGELFF
TRBV25-1	.	.	TRBJ2-3	TGTGCCAGCAGTGAATGGGAAGGGACAGATACGCAGTATTTT	CASSEWEGTDTQYF
TRBV9	TRBD2	.	TRBJ2-2	TGTGCCAGCAGCGTAGGGGCGGGGGTCAACACCGGGGAGCTGTTTTTT	CASSVGAGVNTGELFF
TRBV2	TRBD2	.	TRBJ2-1	TGTGCCAGCAGTAAAAGCGGGGGTAGCTACAATGAGCAGTTCTTC	CASSKSGGSYNEQFF
TRBV4-1	.	.	TRBJ2-1	TGCGCCAGCAGCCCAGCCGCCGGGGCCGGAAGGGACAATGAGCAGTTCTTC	CASSPAAGAGRDNEQFF